These T cell receptor beta chains were read from a single sample in a study of blood T cell repertoires in COVID-19. The protocol was immunoSEQ multiplex PCR, while the TCRdb copy is restricted to in-frame clones and leaves out a portion. Here the sample spans approximately 67,000 clones, approximately 90% being singletons. Source material: peripheral blood. The receptors here all came from an older woman with active COVID-19. The CDR3 runs from the conserved cysteine through the conserved F or W. Each record gives: D gene, J gene, V gene, clone size, CDR3 DNA, CDR3 protein. D genes are given only for firm matches. Size values are once, few and many counts, or a class for expanded clones, and some rows have none.

d_call: TRBD2
j_call: TRBJ2-3
v_call: TRBV2
clone_size: -
cdr3_nt: TGTGCCAGCAGTGGGGGGACTAGCGGGAGGAAACAGTATTTT
cdr3_aa: CASSGGTSGRKQYF

d_call: -
j_call: TRBJ2-1
v_call: TRBV5-1
clone_size: -
cdr3_nt: TGCGCCAGCAGCTTGGTGATTCCCGGCTTCCGCGGGGGCGGCGAGGATGAGCAGTTCTTC
cdr3_aa: CASSLVIPGFRGGGEDEQFF

d_call: TRBD2
j_call: TRBJ2-5
v_call: TRBV7-9
clone_size: -
cdr3_nt: TGTGCCAGCAGCGCCCGGGAGGTCCAAGAGACCCAGTACTTC
cdr3_aa: CASSAREVQETQYF

d_call: -
j_call: TRBJ1-1
v_call: TRBV28
clone_size: -
cdr3_nt: TGTGCCAGCAGAGAACTGGGACAAAACACTGAAGCTTTCTTT
cdr3_aa: CASRELGQNTEAFF

d_call: -
j_call: TRBJ2-3
v_call: TRBV7-9
clone_size: -
cdr3_nt: TGTGCCAGCAGCTTAGCCGTGGATACGCAGTATTTT
cdr3_aa: CASSLAVDTQYF

d_call: TRBD2
j_call: TRBJ2-1
v_call: TRBV20-1
clone_size: -
cdr3_nt: TGCAGTGCTAGTCCCCTGGGCGGGAGGGCCCGTAATGAGCAGTTCTTC
cdr3_aa: CSASPLGGRARNEQFF

d_call: TRBD1
j_call: TRBJ1-1
v_call: TRBV7-9
clone_size: -
cdr3_nt: TGTGCCAGCAGCTTAAGGTCGGGACAGGGGCCTGAAGCTTTCTTT
cdr3_aa: CASSLRSGQGPEAFF

d_call: -
j_call: TRBJ1-2
v_call: TRBV19
clone_size: -
cdr3_nt: TGTGCCAGTAGTGAGGGCACGGATTACTATGGCTACACCTTC
cdr3_aa: CASSEGTDYYGYTF

d_call: TRBD2
j_call: TRBJ2-6
v_call: TRBV7-9
clone_size: few
cdr3_nt: TGTGCCAGCAGCTTAGGCGGGAGGCGCTCTGGGGCCAACGTCCTGACTTTC
cdr3_aa: CASSLGGRRSGANVLTF

d_call: TRBD1
j_call: TRBJ2-6
v_call: TRBV7-9
clone_size: -
cdr3_nt: TGTGCCAGCAGCTTGGGACAGGGGGCTGCTGGGGCCAACGTCCTGACTTTC
cdr3_aa: CASSLGQGAAGANVLTF

d_call: -
j_call: TRBJ2-2
v_call: TRBV7-8
clone_size: -
cdr3_nt: TGTGCCAGCAGCTTTGGCCAGATGAACACCGGGGAGCTGTTTTTT
cdr3_aa: CASSFGQMNTGELFF

d_call: -
j_call: TRBJ2-7
v_call: TRBV21-1
clone_size: -
cdr3_nt: TGTGCCAGCAGCACACTCGGGACTAGCTGGCTCTACGAGCAGTACTTC
cdr3_aa: CASSTLGTSWLYEQYF

d_call: TRBD1
j_call: TRBJ2-2
v_call: TRBV24-1
clone_size: -
cdr3_nt: TGTGCCACCAGTGATCCGGGACAGGGTTGGTCCGGGGAGCTGTTTTTT
cdr3_aa: CATSDPGQGWSGELFF

d_call: -
j_call: TRBJ2-1
v_call: TRBV2
clone_size: -
cdr3_nt: TGTGCCAGCACACCGCGATCCCCCATATACAATGAGCAGTTCTTC
cdr3_aa: CASTPRSPIYNEQFF

d_call: -
j_call: TRBJ1-1
v_call: TRBV15
clone_size: -
cdr3_nt: TGTGCCTTCAGCGTACGGGGGAACACTGAAGCTTTCTTT
cdr3_aa: CAFSVRGNTEAFF

d_call: TRBD1
j_call: TRBJ1-1
v_call: TRBV30
clone_size: -
cdr3_nt: TGTGCCTGGAGTCAGGGGGACAGGGGCCTAACTTTT
cdr3_aa: CAWSQGDRGLTF

d_call: TRBD1
j_call: TRBJ1-1
v_call: TRBV7-8
clone_size: -
cdr3_nt: TGTGCCAGCAGCTTAGAGGACAGGTTTGGCACTGAAGCTTTCTTT
cdr3_aa: CASSLEDRFGTEAFF

d_call: TRBD2
j_call: TRBJ2-7
v_call: TRBV10-1
clone_size: once
cdr3_nt: TGCGCCAGCAGTCGAGGACTAGCGGGAGACTACGAGCAGTACTTC
cdr3_aa: CASSRGLAGDYEQYF

d_call: TRBD2
j_call: TRBJ2-1
v_call: TRBV5-4
clone_size: -
cdr3_nt: TGTGCCAGCAGCCAAAAAGCGGGACCCTCCTACAATGAGCAGTTCTTC
cdr3_aa: CASSQKAGPSYNEQFF

d_call: -
j_call: TRBJ2-6
v_call: TRBV5-1
clone_size: -
cdr3_nt: TGCGCCAGCAGGGAGGTACCTGGGGCCAACGTCCTGACTTTC
cdr3_aa: CASREVPGANVLTF

d_call: TRBD1
j_call: TRBJ2-1
v_call: TRBV3-1/TRBV3-2
clone_size: -
cdr3_nt: TGTGCCAGCAGCCGCACAGGGGGTTCCTACAATGAGCAGTTCTTC
cdr3_aa: CASSRTGGSYNEQFF

d_call: -
j_call: TRBJ1-1
v_call: TRBV2
clone_size: -
cdr3_nt: TGTGCCAGCAGTGTACAGGGATCGAGGACTGAAGCTTTCTTT
cdr3_aa: CASSVQGSRTEAFF

d_call: -
j_call: TRBJ1-1
v_call: TRBV2
clone_size: -
cdr3_nt: TGTGCCAGCAGTGTGGCGGGGAGGTACACTGAAGCTTTCTTT
cdr3_aa: CASSVAGRYTEAFF

d_call: -
j_call: TRBJ2-5
v_call: TRBV18
clone_size: -
cdr3_nt: TGTGCCAGCTCACCCGCGCGTGGGGGCGTGACCCAGTACTTC
cdr3_aa: CASSPARGGVTQYF

d_call: -
j_call: TRBJ2-7
v_call: TRBV28
clone_size: once
cdr3_nt: TGTGCCAGCAGTCGCCCGGGTTACGAGCAGTACTTC
cdr3_aa: CASSRPGYEQYF

d_call: TRBD2
j_call: TRBJ2-3
v_call: TRBV11-3
clone_size: -
cdr3_nt: TGTGCCAGCAGCTTAACCACTAGCGGGAGGGTTGCAGATACGCAGTATTTT
cdr3_aa: CASSLTTSGRVADTQYF

d_call: -
j_call: TRBJ2-3
v_call: TRBV6-5
clone_size: -
cdr3_nt: TGTGCCAGCAAGGAGGAGCTAGCTAGCACAGATACGCAGTATTTT
cdr3_aa: CASKEELASTDTQYF

d_call: -
j_call: TRBJ2-2
v_call: TRBV7-2
clone_size: -
cdr3_nt: TGTGCCAGCAGCTCTCCGAACACCGGGGAGCTGTTTTTT
cdr3_aa: CASSSPNTGELFF

d_call: -
j_call: TRBJ2-7
v_call: TRBV28
clone_size: -
cdr3_nt: TGTGCCAGCAGCCCTAGCGTACCCACCTACGAGCAGTACTTC
cdr3_aa: CASSPSVPTYEQYF

d_call: -
j_call: TRBJ1-2
v_call: TRBV5-1
clone_size: -
cdr3_nt: TGCGCCAGCAGCTTGGAGACGACAGGCGGCTACACCTTC
cdr3_aa: CASSLETTGGYTF

d_call: -
j_call: TRBJ1-3
v_call: TRBV3-1/TRBV3-2
clone_size: -
cdr3_nt: TGTGCCAGCAGCCACCAGGGCTCTGGAAACACCATATATTTT
cdr3_aa: CASSHQGSGNTIYF

d_call: -
j_call: TRBJ1-1
v_call: TRBV11-2
clone_size: -
cdr3_nt: TGTGCCAGCAGCTCGCACAGCAGATGGAACACTGAAGCTTTCTTT
cdr3_aa: CASSSHSRWNTEAFF

d_call: TRBD2
j_call: TRBJ2-2
v_call: TRBV5-4
clone_size: -
cdr3_nt: TGTGCCAGCAGCTTGGGGCTAGCGGTAGTCGGTGGCGGGGAGCTGTTTTTT
cdr3_aa: CASSLGLAVVGGGELFF

d_call: -
j_call: TRBJ1-2
v_call: TRBV28
clone_size: few
cdr3_nt: TGTGCCAGCACCCCCGCGGGAGAAAACTATGGCTACACCTTC
cdr3_aa: CASTPAGENYGYTF

d_call: -
j_call: TRBJ1-1
v_call: TRBV18
clone_size: -
cdr3_nt: TGTGCCAGCTCACCACTTTCGGGTCTTGAAGCTTTCTTT
cdr3_aa: CASSPLSGLEAFF

d_call: -
j_call: TRBJ2-2
v_call: TRBV2
clone_size: -
cdr3_nt: TGTGCCAGCAGGGAGGGCTCCCTTACCGGGGAGCTGTTTTTT
cdr3_aa: CASREGSLTGELFF

d_call: -
j_call: TRBJ2-7
v_call: TRBV7-9
clone_size: once
cdr3_nt: TGTGCCAGCAGCTTAGGAGGAGGCGAGCAGTACTTC
cdr3_aa: CASSLGGGEQYF

d_call: -
j_call: TRBJ2-6
v_call: TRBV5-4
clone_size: -
cdr3_nt: TGTGCCAGCAGCTTGGTCAGGGAATCCCTCGGGGCCAACGTCCTGACTTTC
cdr3_aa: CASSLVRESLGANVLTF

d_call: -
j_call: TRBJ2-3
v_call: TRBV7-9
clone_size: -
cdr3_nt: TGTGCCAGCAGCTTAACGGGAGTGGCAGATACGCAGTATTTT
cdr3_aa: CASSLTGVADTQYF

d_call: TRBD1
j_call: TRBJ1-6
v_call: TRBV30
clone_size: -
cdr3_nt: TGTGCCTTTAACAGGGGCGGCAATTCACCCCTCCACTTT
cdr3_aa: CAFNRGGNSPLHF

d_call: TRBD1
j_call: TRBJ2-7
v_call: TRBV7-8
clone_size: -
cdr3_nt: TGTGCCACTTCCGGGACAGGGGGCTCCACTAGCTCCTACGAGCAGTACTTC
cdr3_aa: CATSGTGGSTSSYEQYF

d_call: TRBD1
j_call: TRBJ2-3
v_call: TRBV28
clone_size: -
cdr3_nt: TGTGCCAGCAGTCCACAGGGGGCTGGGGGCACAGATACGCAGTATTTT
cdr3_aa: CASSPQGAGGTDTQYF

d_call: -
j_call: TRBJ2-3
v_call: TRBV30
clone_size: -
cdr3_nt: TGTGCCTGGAGTCGGGGGATGAGGGCAGATACGCAGTATTTT
cdr3_aa: CAWSRGMRADTQYF